The sequence of this T cell receptor beta chain was determined in a study of blood T cell repertoires in COVID-19. Looking at the study overall: Collection of acute and convalescent COVID-19 samples took place in the United States, Italy and Spain. The analysed material was cDNA or gDNA that came from T cells, B-cell-depleted T cells, or PBMCs.

Authors' data handling: Reference gene primers were amplified, and this amplification served to estimate nucleated cell counts. Produced via immunoSEQ multiplex PCR; TCRdb's table is partial and in-frame only. V and J calls and clone size follow that table, whereas D and trimming were derived from the DNA. The sample holds about 280,000 clones, 85% seen once. The CDR3 extends over 13 amino acids. The ends were cut back, 1 base at V and 6 bases at J, with 7 bases in the middle. This chain uses TRBV12-3 or TRBV12-4 with TRBJ1-5; a possible D gene is TRBD1 (5 bases). Sequenced input: peripheral blood. This clonotype originated in a human donor in a cohort sampled during active COVID-19. CDR3 protein: CASSLGGVQPQHF. CDR3 DNA sequence: TGTGCCAGCAGTTTAGGGGGGGTTCAGCCCCAGCATTTT.